This T cell receptor beta chain appears in the sequencing data of a study of CD8 T cells in ankylosing spondylitis. TCRdb re-called the 5' RACE reads with MiXCR, one entry per CDR3 protein. The sample lists 300,000 to 400,000 distinct CDR3 sequences; 20% were seen once. General study results and limits: Clones linked to disease were reported to show significant enrichment in matched ankylosing spondylitis synovial fluid. Made up of 7 to 9 highly homologous variants, a TCR beta motif appeared characteristic of ankylosing spondylitis blood. Certain motif variants had earlier been reported in reactive arthritis synovial fluid and blood.

This CDR3 contains 14 residues. Trimming took off 1 base at V and 9 bases at J, with 13 bases between the two ends. On this clonotype: Its specificity is not known.

Sequencing input: blood, either unsorted or a sorted T cell fraction (not recorded which). This sequence joins TRBV12-3 or TRBV12-4 and TRBJ2-1, with TRBD1 as a possible D gene (6 bases). This TCR came from a male donor with ankylosing spondylitis or in good health (not recorded which). CDR3 in DNA: TGTGCCAGCAGTTTAGACGGCCAGGGGTTTGAGCAGTTCTTC. It yields the protein CASSLDGQGFEQFF.